This is a list of T cell receptor beta chains from one sample in a study of OX40 agonist ivuxolimab in advanced cancers. Sequencing was performed with immunoSEQ multiplex PCR; in TCRdb, only in-frame clones are kept and a portion is missing. The sample shows 30,000 to 40,000 clones, 80% to 95% of them seen only once. The material sequenced was CD4+ or CD8+ T cells sorted from blood, taken in a trial of the OX40 agonist ivuxolimab. These receptors originate from an adult with an advanced solid tumor such as melanoma, head and neck, liver or kidney cancer. Each CDR3 is given with its conserved first and last residue. The order of the fields is J gene, D gene, clone size, V gene, CDR3 DNA, CDR3 protein. The D gene is left open where the match is weak. Only part of the rows carry a size: once, few, many, or a class if the clone is expanded.

>TRBJ1-5|TRBD1|NA|TRBV30
TGTGCCGTGGGACAGTTCAATCAGCCCCAGCATTTT
CAVGQFNQPQHF
>TRBJ2-5|TRBD2|NA|TRBV6-1
TGTGCCAGCAAACTAGCGGGATTACAAGAGACCCAGTACTTC
CASKLAGLQETQYF
>TRBJ2-1|TRBD1|NA|TRBV2
TGTGCCAGCAGTGAAAGGCGTCCCGGGACAGGGGTCAATGAGCAGTTCTTC
CASSERRPGTGVNEQFF
>TRBJ1-2|NA|NA|TRBV7-2
TGTGCCAGCAGCTTAGACAGGACTAACTATGGCTACACCTTC
CASSLDRTNYGYTF
>TRBJ2-7|TRBD1|once|TRBV7-2
TGTGCCAGCAGCTTCACGGACAGGGCGGGGGAGCAGTACTTC
CASSFTDRAGEQYF
>TRBJ2-6|NA|NA|TRBV5-1
TGCGCCAGCGGAGGGGGCTCTGGGGCCAACGTCCTGACTTTC
CASGGGSGANVLTF
>TRBJ2-7|NA|NA|TRBV11-2
TGTGCCAGCAGCCCCAGGGGGGCCAGCTACGAGCAGTACTTC
CASSPRGASYEQYF
>TRBJ1-1|NA|NA|TRBV30
TGTGCCTGGAGGCAGGGGATGGGCACTGAAGCTTTCTTT
CAWRQGMGTEAFF
>TRBJ2-7|NA|NA|TRBV6-5
TGTGCCAGCAAGTCAGGGGATTGGGGAAACCAGTACTTC
CASKSGDWGNQYF
>TRBJ1-4|NA|NA|TRBV18
TGTGCCAGCTCACCAAGGGGGGATTCGGAAAAACTGTTTTTT
CASSPRGDSEKLFF
>TRBJ1-6|TRBD1|NA|TRBV19
TGTGCCAGTAGTGACGGGCAGGGGGTCTCAAATTCACCCCTCCACTTT
CASSDGQGVSNSPLHF
>TRBJ1-6|NA|NA|TRBV11-3
TGTGCCAGCAGCTCGGTGTTCTCCTATAATTCACCCCTCCACTTT
CASSSVFSYNSPLHF
>TRBJ2-2|TRBD1|NA|TRBV5-4
TGTGCCAGCAGCCCGCGGGCCAGGGGGCAGAACGGGGAGCTGTTTTTT
CASSPRARGQNGELFF
>TRBJ2-3|NA|NA|TRBV5-4
TGTGCCAGCAGTCTCGACAGACGGAGGTCAGATACGCAGTATTTT
CASSLDRRRSDTQYF
>TRBJ1-5|NA|NA|TRBV27
TGTGCCAGCAGTCGGGACTACGAGGATAGTCAGCCCCAGCATTTT
CASSRDYEDSQPQHF